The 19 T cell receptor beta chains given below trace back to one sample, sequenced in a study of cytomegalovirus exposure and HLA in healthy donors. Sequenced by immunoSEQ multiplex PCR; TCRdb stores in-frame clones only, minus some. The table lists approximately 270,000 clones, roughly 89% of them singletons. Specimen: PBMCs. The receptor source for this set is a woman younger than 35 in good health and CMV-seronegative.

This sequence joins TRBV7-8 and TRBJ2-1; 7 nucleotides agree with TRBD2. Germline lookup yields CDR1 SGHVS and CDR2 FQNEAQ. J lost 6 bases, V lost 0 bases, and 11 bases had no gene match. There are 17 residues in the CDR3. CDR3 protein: CASSLAGRAIDLNEQFF. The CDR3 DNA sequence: TGTGCCAGCAGCTTAGCGGGGAGGGCCATCGATCTCAATGAGCAGTTCTTC.

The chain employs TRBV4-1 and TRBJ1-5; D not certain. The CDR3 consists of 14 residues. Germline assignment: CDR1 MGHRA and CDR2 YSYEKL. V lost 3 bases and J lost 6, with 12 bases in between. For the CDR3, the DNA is TGCGCCAGCAGCCAGGAATGGAGTATTCAGCCCCAGCATTTT. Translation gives CASSQEWSIQPQHF.

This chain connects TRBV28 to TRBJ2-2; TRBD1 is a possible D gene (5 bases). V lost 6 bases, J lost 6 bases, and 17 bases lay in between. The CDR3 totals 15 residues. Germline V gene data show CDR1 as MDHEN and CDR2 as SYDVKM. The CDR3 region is CASSPGGAFAGELFF. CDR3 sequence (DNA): TGTGCCAGCAGCCCAGGTGGGGCATTTGCCGGGGAGCTGTTTTTT.

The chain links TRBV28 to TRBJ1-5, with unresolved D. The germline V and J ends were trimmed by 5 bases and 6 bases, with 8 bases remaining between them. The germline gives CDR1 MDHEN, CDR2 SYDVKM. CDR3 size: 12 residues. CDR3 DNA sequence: TGTGCCAGCAGTCTTCAGTTTCAGCCCCAGCATTTT. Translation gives CASSLQFQPQHF.

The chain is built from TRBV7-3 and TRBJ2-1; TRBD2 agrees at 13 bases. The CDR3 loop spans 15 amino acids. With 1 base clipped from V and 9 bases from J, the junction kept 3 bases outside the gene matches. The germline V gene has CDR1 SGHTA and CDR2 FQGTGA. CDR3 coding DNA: TGTGCCAGCAGCTTAATGGGGACTAGCGGGGTTGAGCAGTTCTTC. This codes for CASSLMGTSGVEQFF.

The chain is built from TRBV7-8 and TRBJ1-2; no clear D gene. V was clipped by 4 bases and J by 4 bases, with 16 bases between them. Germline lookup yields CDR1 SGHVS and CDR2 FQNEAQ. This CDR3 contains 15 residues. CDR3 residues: CASSSYINSPYGYTF. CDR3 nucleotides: TGTGCCAGCAGCTCTTACATTAACAGCCCCTATGGCTACACCTTC.

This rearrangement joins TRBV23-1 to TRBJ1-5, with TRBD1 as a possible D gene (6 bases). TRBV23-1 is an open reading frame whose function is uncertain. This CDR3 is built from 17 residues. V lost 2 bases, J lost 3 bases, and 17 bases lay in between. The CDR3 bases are TGCGCCAGCAGTCAACCAGGGGAGTGGGTATACAATCAGCCCCAGCATTTT. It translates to CASSQPGEWVYNQPQHF.

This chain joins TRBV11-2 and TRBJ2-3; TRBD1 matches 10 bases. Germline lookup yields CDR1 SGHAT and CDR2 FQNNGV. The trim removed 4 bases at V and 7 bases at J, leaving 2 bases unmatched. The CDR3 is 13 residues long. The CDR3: CASSSGQGNTQYF. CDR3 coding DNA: TGTGCCAGCAGCTCGGGACAGGGGAATACGCAGTATTTT.

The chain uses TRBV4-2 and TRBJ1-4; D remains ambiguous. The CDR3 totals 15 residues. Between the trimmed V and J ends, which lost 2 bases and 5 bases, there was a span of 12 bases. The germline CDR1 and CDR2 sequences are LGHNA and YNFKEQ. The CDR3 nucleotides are TGTGCCAGCAGCCAATTTTTTGGAGAGAATGAAAAACTGTTTTTT. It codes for CASSQFFGENEKLFF.

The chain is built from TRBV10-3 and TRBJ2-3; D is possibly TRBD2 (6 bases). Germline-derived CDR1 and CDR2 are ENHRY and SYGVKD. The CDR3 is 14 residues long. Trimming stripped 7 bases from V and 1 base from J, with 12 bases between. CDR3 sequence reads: CAITRDLGTDTQYF. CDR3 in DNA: TGTGCCATCACCCGGGACTTAGGCACAGATACGCAGTATTTT.

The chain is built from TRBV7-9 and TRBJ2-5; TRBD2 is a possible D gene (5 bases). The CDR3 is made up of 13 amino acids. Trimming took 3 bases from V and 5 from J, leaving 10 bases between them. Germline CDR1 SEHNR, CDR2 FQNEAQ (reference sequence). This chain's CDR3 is CASSFHSDETQYF. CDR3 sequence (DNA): TGTGCCAGCAGCTTTCATAGCGATGAGACCCAGTACTTC.

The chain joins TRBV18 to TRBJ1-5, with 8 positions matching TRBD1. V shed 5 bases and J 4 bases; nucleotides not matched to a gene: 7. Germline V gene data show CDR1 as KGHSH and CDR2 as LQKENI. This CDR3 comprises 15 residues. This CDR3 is CASSVSRTGNQPQHF. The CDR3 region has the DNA TGTGCCAGCTCAGTAAGCCGGACAGGGAATCAGCCCCAGCATTTT.

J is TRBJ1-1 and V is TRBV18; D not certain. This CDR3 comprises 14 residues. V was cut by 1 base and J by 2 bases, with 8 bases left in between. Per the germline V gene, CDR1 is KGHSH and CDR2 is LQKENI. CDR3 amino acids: CASSPQEGNTEAFF. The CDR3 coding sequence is TGTGCCAGCTCACCACAGGAGGGCAACACTGAAGCTTTCTTT.

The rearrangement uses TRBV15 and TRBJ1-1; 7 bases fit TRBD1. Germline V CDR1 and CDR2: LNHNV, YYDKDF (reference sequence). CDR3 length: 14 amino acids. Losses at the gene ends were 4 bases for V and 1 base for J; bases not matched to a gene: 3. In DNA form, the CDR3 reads TGTGCCACCAGCAAAGGACAGGCGAACACTGAAGCTTTCTTT. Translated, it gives CATSKGQANTEAFF.

The DNA of the CDR3 is TGTGCCAGCTCAGCAGGACAGGTCGGAAACACTGAAGCTTTCTTT. This gives the protein CASSAGQVGNTEAFF. The chain uses TRBV18 and TRBJ1-1, with TRBD1 matching 7 bases. The CDR3 contains 15 residues. CDR1 is KGHSH, CDR2 LQKENI, per germline. V shed 5 bases, J shed 2 bases, and the junction held 8 bases outside the gene matches.

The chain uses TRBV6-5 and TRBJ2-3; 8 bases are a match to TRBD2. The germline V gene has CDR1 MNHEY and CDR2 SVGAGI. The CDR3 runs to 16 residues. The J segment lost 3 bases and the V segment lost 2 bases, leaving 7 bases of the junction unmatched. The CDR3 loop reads CASSYMAGGLTDTQYF. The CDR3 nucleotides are TGTGCCAGCAGTTACATGGCGGGGGGTTTGACAGATACGCAGTATTTT.

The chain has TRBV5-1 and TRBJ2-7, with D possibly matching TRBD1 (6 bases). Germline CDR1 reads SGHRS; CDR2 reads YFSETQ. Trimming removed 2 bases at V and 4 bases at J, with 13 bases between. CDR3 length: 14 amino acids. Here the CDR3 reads CASSFYPGQYEQYV. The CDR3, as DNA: TGCGCCAGCAGCTTCTATCCGGGACAATACGAGCAGTACGTC.

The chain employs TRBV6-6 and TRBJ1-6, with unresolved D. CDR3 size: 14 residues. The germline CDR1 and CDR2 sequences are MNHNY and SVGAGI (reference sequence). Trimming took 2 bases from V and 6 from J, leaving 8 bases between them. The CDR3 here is CASSYVDSNSPLHF. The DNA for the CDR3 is TGTGCCAGCAGTTACGTGGACTCTAATTCACCCCTCCACTTT.

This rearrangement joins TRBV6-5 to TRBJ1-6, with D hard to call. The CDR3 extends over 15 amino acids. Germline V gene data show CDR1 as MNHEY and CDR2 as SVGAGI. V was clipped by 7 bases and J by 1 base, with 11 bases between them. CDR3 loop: CASTPSESYNSPLHF. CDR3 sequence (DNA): TGTGCCAGCACTCCTTCTGAGTCCTATAATTCACCCCTCCACTTT.